This entry lists 22 T cell receptor beta chains sequenced from one sample in a study of memory CD4+ T cells and cytomegalovirus serostatus. The sort gate was single viable CD3+CD4+CD8-CD45RO+ cells for memory CD4+ T cells. TCRdb keeps only in-frame clones here, not all; method: immunoSEQ multiplex PCR. The sample includes roughly 76,000 clones, 78% of them seen just once. Sequenced material: memory CD4+ T cells from blood. These TCRs come from an adult in good health and CMV-seropositive.

The chain is built from TRBV28 and TRBJ1-3, with D tentatively TRBD1 (6 bases). Trimming pared 2 bases from V and 4 bases from J, leaving 24 bases between. The CDR3 runs 19 residues. Germline CDR1 is MDHEN and CDR2 is SYDVKM. CDR3 residues: CASSLTKPSQGRGGNTIYF. The CDR3 bases are TGTGCCAGCAGTTTAACGAAACCCTCACAGGGACGCGGAGGAAACACCATATATTTT.

J is TRBJ1-4 and V is TRBV7-9; 8 positions match TRBD1. Germline V CDR1 and CDR2: SEHNR, FQNEAQ (reference sequence). CDR3 length: 14 residues. Trimming cost V 5 bases and J 4 bases; bases outside gene matches: 3. Written as DNA, the CDR3 is TGTGCCAGCAGCCCCGGACAGGGTAATGAAAAACTGTTTTTT. This sequence encodes CASSPGQGNEKLFF.

About this clone itself: Additional DNA sequences in this sample encode the identical CDR3. The chain links TRBV28 to TRBJ1-2, with D possibly matching TRBD1 (5 bases). This CDR3 is built from 13 residues. The V gene's germline CDR1 is MDHEN and CDR2 SYDVKM. Trimming left V 4 bases short and J 4 bases short, with 10 bases between. In DNA form, the CDR3 reads TGTGCCAGCAGTTATGGGGACCTCTATGGCTACACCTTC. Residues: CASSYGDLYGYTF.

This clone was seen just once. The chain has TRBV21-1 and TRBJ1-1. TRBV21-1 is recorded as a pseudogene. This CDR3 contains 10 residues. The CDR3 loop is CASLRTEFLF. CDR3 sequence (DNA): TGTGCCAGCCTCCGGACGGAGTTTCTCTTT.

V and J are TRBV9 and TRBJ2-2, with D possibly matching TRBD1 (6 bases). V gave up 4 bases and J gave up 3 bases, with 10 bases separating them. The CDR3 extends over 14 amino acids. Looked up from germline, CDR1 is SGDLS and CDR2 is YYNGEE. In DNA, the CDR3 is TGTGCCAGCAGCTTCAGGGGCGACACCGGGGAGCTGTTTTTT. This codes for CASSFRGDTGELFF.

This clone appeared once. The chain is built from TRBV5-4 and TRBJ1-3; 7 positions match TRBD1. In germline, CDR1 is SGHNT, CDR2 YYREEE (reference sequence). CDR3 size: 16 residues. V was pared by 4 bases and J by 0 bases, with 7 bases of the junction left unmatched. The CDR3: CASSAGQWDSGNTIYF. Written as DNA, the CDR3 is TGTGCCAGCAGCGCGGGACAGTGGGACTCTGGAAACACCATATATTTT.

The rearrangement links TRBV11-3 to TRBJ2-1; 14 bases match TRBD2. CDR1 is SGHNT and CDR2 is YENEEA in the germline V gene. CDR3 length equals 17 residues. The V segment lost 4 bases and the J segment 3 bases; nucleotides outside the gene matches: 5. The CDR3 loop is CASSSRLAGGDYNEQFF. The CDR3 DNA sequence: TGTGCCAGCAGCTCCCGACTAGCGGGAGGGGACTACAATGAGCAGTTCTTC.

Only a few counts were recorded for this clone. The J gene is TRBJ1-6, the V gene TRBV19; the match to TRBD1 covers 8 bases. V shed 4 bases and J 6 bases; nucleotides not matched to a gene: 8. Germline-derived CDR1 and CDR2 are LNHDA and SQIVND (reference sequence). CDR3 length equals 16 residues. CDR3 region: CASSTIGQGLNSPLHF. The CDR3 DNA reads TGTGCCAGTAGTACGATCGGACAGGGCCTTAATTCACCCCTCCACTTT.

The V and J genes are TRBV5-5 and TRBJ2-3; maybe TRBD1 (6 bases). The ends were cut back, 2 bases at V and 2 bases at J, with 21 bases in the middle. Germline lookup yields CDR1 SGHKS and CDR2 YYEKEE (reference sequence). CDR3 length equals 18 residues. The CDR3 is CASSFLGGGSVITDTQYF. For the CDR3, the DNA is TGTGCCAGCAGCTTTCTTGGTGGGGGCAGCGTCATCACAGATACGCAGTATTTT.

The chain uses TRBV11-3 and TRBJ2-5; D call uncertain. CDR3 length equals 16 residues. The V end lost 1 base, the J end lost 1 base, and 13 bases lay between the germline ends. CDR1 is SGHNT and CDR2 is YENEEA in the germline V gene. Here the CDR3 DNA reads TGTGCCAGCAGCTTAGGGGTCGGATTAACCCAAGAGACCCAGTACTTC. Its translation is CASSLGVGLTQETQYF.

V and J are TRBV11-2 and TRBJ2-3; 8 positions match TRBD2. The V segment lost 5 bases and the J segment 5 bases; nucleotides outside the gene matches: 9. CDR3 length: 15 amino acids. CDR1 is SGHAT and CDR2 is FQNNGV in the germline V gene. The CDR3 bases are TGTGCCAGCAGCAATCCCCGGGGGGGACGAGATACGCAGTATTTT. Protein product: CASSNPRGGRDTQYF.

The rearrangement joins TRBV7-2 to TRBJ2-1, with D hard to call. The CDR3 covers 14 residues. CDR1 SGHTA and CDR2 FQGNSA come from the germline V gene. The ends were cut back, 4 bases at V and 6 bases at J, with 13 bases in the middle. DNA for the CDR3: TGTGCCAGCAGCTCAATAAGTAAGCTCAATGAGCAGTTCTTC. Translating gives CASSSISKLNEQFF. Full variable domain (outside the CDR3, taken from reference TRBV7-2 and TRBJ2-1): GAGVSQSPSNKVTEKGKDVELRCDPISGHTALYWYRQSLGQGLEFLIYFQGNSAPDKSGLPSDRFSAERTGGSVSTLTIQRTQQEDSAVYLCASSSISKLNEQFFGPGTRLTVL.

This clone has a handful of counts. V usage is TRBV30 and J usage is TRBJ1-1; D is unclear. In germline, CDR1 is GTSNPN, CDR2 SVGIG (reference sequence). The CDR3 consists of 13 residues. V was pared by 2 bases and J by 0 bases, with 7 bases between. CDR3 sequence (DNA): TGTGCCTGGAGTACCTGGATGAACACTGAAGCTTTCTTT. Amino acid sequence: CAWSTWMNTEAFF.

This chain connects TRBV9 to TRBJ2-2; D is unresolved. V was clipped by 1 base and J by 3 bases, with 10 bases between them. The CDR3 contains 15 residues. Germline lookup yields CDR1 SGDLS and CDR2 YYNGEE. The CDR3: CASSVRPGYTGELFF. The CDR3 DNA reads as TGTGCCAGCAGCGTAAGGCCAGGATACACCGGGGAGCTGTTTTTT.

This clone has just a few counts. This chain links TRBV19 with TRBJ1-2; 8 positions match TRBD1. The CDR3 has 13 residues. Germline V CDR1 and CDR2: LNHDA, SQIVND (reference sequence). Trimming removed 4 bases from V and 9 bases from J; junction bases left unmatched: 7. DNA of the CDR3: TGTGCCAGTAGTAGACAGGGGTCGTTTCGCTACACCTTC. Translation gives CASSRQGSFRYTF.

The sample holds a few counts of this clone. V gene TRBV27 combines with J gene TRBJ1-1; D call uncertain. Germline V lookup: CDR1 MNHEY, CDR2 SMNVEV (reference sequence). V was clipped by 7 bases and J by 1 base, with 7 bases between them. There are 12 residues in the CDR3. The CDR3: CASKDPNTEAFF. The CDR3 DNA is TGTGCCAGCAAGGATCCGAACACTGAAGCTTTCTTT.

A single count supports this clone. The chain has TRBV7-2 and TRBJ2-1; the D gene is possibly TRBD1 (6 bases). The CDR3 totals 13 residues. V lost 5 bases and J lost 6, with 11 bases in between. Germline V gene sequence: CDR1 SGHTA, CDR2 FQGNSA. This CDR3 reads CASSPGTTNEQFF. Written as DNA, the CDR3 is TGTGCCAGCAGCCCCGGGACAACCAATGAGCAGTTCTTC. The complete variable domain, with remaining parts taken from reference TRBV7-2 and TRBJ2-1, reads GAGVSQSPSNKVTEKGKDVELRCDPISGHTALYWYRQSLGQGLEFLIYFQGNSAPDKSGLPSDRFSAERTGGSVSTLTIQRTQQEDSAVYLCASSPGTTNEQFFGPGTRLTVL.

V usage is TRBV11-3 and J usage is TRBJ1-6; D perhaps matches TRBD1 (5 bases). The CDR3 spans 14 residues. The V gene's germline CDR1 is SGHNT and CDR2 YENEEA. V was trimmed by 6 bases and J by 11 bases, leaving 17 bases between them. CDR3 loop: CASSTGTSITPLHF. The DNA of the CDR3 is TGTGCCAGCAGTACCGGGACCTCGATTACACCCCTCCACTTT.

This clone was counted only a few times. DNA for the CDR3: TGTGCCAGCAGTTTAGCCACCCAAGGGGGGATCATCGGCTACACCTTC. Protein sequence: CASSLATQGGIIGYTF. The rearrangement links TRBV2 to TRBJ1-2; possibly TRBD1 for D (6 bases). This CDR3 comprises 16 residues. Trimming pared 5 bases from V and 8 bases from J, leaving 24 bases between. CDR1 is SNHLY and CDR2 is FYNNEI in the germline V gene.

The chain couples TRBV25-1 to TRBJ1-2; the D is unclear. Trimming stripped 2 bases from V and 3 bases from J, with 10 bases between. This CDR3 contains 14 residues. Per germline, CDR1 MGHDK and CDR2 SYGVNS. CDR3 sequence (DNA): TGTGCCAGCAGTGAACGGACTGTGGACTATGGCTACACCTTC. Protein product: CASSERTVDYGYTF.

The count of this clone is one. The V gene is TRBV30, the J gene TRBJ1-3; no clear D. Germline V gene data show CDR1 as GTSNPN and CDR2 as SVGIG (reference sequence). CDR3 length equals 11 residues. V lost 2 bases, J lost 5 bases, and 4 bases lay in between. CDR3 loop: CAWSHRNTIYF. In DNA, the CDR3 is TGTGCCTGGAGTCACAGAAACACCATATATTTT. The variable domain in full, completed from reference TRBV30 and TRBJ1-3, reads SQTIHQWPATLVQPVGSPLSLECTVEGTSNPNLYWYRQAAGRGLQLLFYSVGIGQISSEVPQNLSASRPQDRQFILSSKKLLLSDSGFYLCAWSHRNTIYFGEGSWLTVV.

To note about this clone: The germline gene is not matched at one end of the junction; a read error may be the cause. The V gene is TRBV28, the J gene TRBJ2-5; D ambiguous. The CDR3 has 13 residues. Germline CDR1 and CDR2: MDHEN and SYDVKM. The CDR3 DNA follows: TGTGCCAGCAGTCTCGACCCCCAAGGGACCCAGTACTTC. Its translation is CASSLDPQGTQYF.